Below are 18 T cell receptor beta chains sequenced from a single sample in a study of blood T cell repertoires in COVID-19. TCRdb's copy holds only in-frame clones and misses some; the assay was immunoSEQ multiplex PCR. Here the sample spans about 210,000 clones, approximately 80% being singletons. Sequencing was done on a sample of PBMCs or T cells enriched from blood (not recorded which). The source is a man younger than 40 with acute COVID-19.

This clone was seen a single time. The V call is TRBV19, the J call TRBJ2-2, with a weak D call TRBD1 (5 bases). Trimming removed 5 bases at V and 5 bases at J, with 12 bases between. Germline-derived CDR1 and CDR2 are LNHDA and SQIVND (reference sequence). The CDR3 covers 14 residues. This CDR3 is CASSEQGRTGELFF. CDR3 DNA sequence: TGTGCCAGTAGTGAGCAGGGAAGAACCGGGGAGCTGTTTTTT.

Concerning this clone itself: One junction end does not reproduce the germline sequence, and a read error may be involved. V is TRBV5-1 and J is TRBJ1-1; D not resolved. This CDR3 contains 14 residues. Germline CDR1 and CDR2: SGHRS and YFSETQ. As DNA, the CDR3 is TGCGCCAGCAGCTTGCGGCAGAGGAACACTGAAACTTTCTTT. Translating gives CASSLRQRNTETFF.

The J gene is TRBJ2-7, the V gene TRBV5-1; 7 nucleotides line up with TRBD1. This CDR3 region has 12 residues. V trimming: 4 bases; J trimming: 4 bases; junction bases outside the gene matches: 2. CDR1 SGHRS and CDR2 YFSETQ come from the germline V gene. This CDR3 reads CASSTDRYEQYF. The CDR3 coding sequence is TGCGCCAGCAGCACGGACAGGTACGAGCAGTACTTC.

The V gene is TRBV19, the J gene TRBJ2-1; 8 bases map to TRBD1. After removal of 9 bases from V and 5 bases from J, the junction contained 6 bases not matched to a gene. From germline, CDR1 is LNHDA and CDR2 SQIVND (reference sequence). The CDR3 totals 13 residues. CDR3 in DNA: TGTGCCAGCTGGGACAGGTTGAACAATGAGCAGTTCTTC. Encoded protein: CASWDRLNNEQFF.

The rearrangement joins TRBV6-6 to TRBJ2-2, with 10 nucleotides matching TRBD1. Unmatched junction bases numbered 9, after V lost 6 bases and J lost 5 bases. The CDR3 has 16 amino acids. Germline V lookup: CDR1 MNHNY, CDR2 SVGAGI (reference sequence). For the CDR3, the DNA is TGTGCCAGCAGCCCGAGGGGGACAGGGGTTACCGGGGAGCTGTTTTTT. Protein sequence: CASSPRGTGVTGELFF.

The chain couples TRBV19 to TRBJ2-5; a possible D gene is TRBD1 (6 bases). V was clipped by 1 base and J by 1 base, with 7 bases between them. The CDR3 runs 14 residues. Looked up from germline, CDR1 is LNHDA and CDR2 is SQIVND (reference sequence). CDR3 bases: TGTGCCAGTAGTATAGCAGGGGCCCAAGAGACCCAGTACTTC. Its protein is CASSIAGAQETQYF.

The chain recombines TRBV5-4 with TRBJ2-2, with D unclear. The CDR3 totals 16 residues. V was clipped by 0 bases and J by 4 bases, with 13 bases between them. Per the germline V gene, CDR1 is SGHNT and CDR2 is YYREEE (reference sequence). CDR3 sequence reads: CASSLVGRVATGELFF. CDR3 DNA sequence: TGTGCCAGCAGCTTGGTGGGCAGAGTGGCCACCGGGGAGCTGTTTTTT.

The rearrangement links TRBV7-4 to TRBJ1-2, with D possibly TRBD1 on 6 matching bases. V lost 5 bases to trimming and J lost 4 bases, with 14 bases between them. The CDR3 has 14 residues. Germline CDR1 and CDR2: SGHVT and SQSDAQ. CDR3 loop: CASSLQGPFYGYTF. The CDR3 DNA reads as TGTGCCAGCAGCCTACAGGGACCTTTCTATGGCTACACCTTC.

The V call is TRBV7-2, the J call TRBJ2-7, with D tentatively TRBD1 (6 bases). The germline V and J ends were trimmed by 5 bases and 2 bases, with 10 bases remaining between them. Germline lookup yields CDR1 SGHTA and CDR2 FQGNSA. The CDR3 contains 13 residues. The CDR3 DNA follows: TGTGCCAGCAGCCTAGGACAGCCCTACGAGCAGTACTTC. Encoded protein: CASSLGQPYEQYF. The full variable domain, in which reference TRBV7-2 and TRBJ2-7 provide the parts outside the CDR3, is GAGVSQSPSNKVTEKGKDVELRCDPISGHTALYWYRQSLGQGLEFLIYFQGNSAPDKSGLPSDRFSAERTGGSVSTLTIQRTQQEDSAVYLCASSLGQPYEQYFGPGTRLTVT.

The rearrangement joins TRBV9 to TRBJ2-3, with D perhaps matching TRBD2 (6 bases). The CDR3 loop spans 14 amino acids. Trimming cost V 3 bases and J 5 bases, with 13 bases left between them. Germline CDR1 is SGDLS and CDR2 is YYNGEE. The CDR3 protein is CASSGRDFQDTQYF. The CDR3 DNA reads TGTGCCAGCAGCGGCCGGGACTTCCAAGATACGCAGTATTTT.

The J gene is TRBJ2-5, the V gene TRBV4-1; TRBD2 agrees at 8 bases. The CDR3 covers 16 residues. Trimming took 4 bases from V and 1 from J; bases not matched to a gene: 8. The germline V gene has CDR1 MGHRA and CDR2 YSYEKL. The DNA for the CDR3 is TGCGCCAGCAGCCCCGGACTAGCTGGTTTCCAAGAGACCCAGTACTTC. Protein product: CASSPGLAGFQETQYF.

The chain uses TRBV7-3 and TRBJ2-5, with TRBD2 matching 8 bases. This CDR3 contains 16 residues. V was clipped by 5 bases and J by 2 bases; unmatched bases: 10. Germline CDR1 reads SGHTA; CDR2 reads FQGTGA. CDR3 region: CASSLQGLGAQETQYF. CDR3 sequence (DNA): TGTGCCAGCAGCCTACAGGGACTAGGCGCACAAGAGACCCAGTACTTC.

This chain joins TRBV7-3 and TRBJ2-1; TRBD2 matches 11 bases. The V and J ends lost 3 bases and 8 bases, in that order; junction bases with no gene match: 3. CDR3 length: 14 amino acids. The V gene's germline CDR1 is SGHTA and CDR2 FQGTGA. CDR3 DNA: TGTGCCAGCAGCTTTAGCGGGGGGGATTATGAGCAGTTCTTC. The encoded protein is CASSFSGGDYEQFF. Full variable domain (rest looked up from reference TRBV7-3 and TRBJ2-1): GAGVSQTPSNKVTEKGKYVELRCDPISGHTALYWYRQSLGQGPEFLIYFQGTGAADDSGLPNDRFFAVRPEGSVSTLKIQRTERGDSAVYLCASSFSGGDYEQFFGPGTRLTVL.

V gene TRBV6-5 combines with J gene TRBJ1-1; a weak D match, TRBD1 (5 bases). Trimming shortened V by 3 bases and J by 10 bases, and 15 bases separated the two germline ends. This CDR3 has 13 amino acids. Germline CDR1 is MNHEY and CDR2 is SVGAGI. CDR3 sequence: CASSYDRGRRAFF. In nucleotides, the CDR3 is TGTGCCAGCAGTTATGATAGGGGAAGGCGAGCTTTCTTT.

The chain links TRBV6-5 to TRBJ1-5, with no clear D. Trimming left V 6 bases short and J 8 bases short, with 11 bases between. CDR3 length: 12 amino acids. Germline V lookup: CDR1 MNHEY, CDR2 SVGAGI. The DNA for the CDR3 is TGTGCCAGCAGGAGGGTTGGGGAGCCCCAGCATTTT. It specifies CASRRVGEPQHF.

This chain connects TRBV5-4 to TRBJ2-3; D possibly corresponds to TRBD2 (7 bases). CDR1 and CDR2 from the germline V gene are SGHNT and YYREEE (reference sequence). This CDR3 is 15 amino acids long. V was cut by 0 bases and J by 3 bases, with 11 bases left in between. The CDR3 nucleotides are TGTGCCAGCAGCTTGGGGGGGGGCCGAACAGATACGCAGTATTTT. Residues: CASSLGGGRTDTQYF.

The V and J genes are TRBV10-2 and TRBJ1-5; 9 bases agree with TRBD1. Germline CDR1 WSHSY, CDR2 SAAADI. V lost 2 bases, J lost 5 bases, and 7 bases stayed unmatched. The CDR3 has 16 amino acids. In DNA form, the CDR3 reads TGCGCCAGCAGTGAGAATGTAGGGACAGGGTATCAGCCCCAGCATTTT. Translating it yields CASSENVGTGYQPQHF.

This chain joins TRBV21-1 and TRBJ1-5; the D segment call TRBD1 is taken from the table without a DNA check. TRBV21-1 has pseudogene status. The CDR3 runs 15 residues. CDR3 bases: TGTGCCAGCAGCACCGGGACAGGGGACAATCAGCCCCAGCATTTT. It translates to CASSTGTGDNQPQHF.